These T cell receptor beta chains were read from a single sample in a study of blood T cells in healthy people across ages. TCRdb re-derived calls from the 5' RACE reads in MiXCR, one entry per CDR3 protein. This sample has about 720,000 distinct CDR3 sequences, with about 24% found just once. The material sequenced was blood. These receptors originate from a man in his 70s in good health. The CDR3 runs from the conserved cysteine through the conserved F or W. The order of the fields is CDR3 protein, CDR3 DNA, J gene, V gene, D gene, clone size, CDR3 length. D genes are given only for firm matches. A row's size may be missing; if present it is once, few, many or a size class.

CASSLSLAEDLLTF TGCGCCAGCAGCCTCTCACTAGCTGAAGACCTCCTGACTTTC TRBJ2-6 TRBV4-1 - few 14
CASSFYVRGFDYEQYF TGTGCCAGCAGTTTTTATGTAAGGGGATTTGACTACGAGCAGTACTTC TRBJ2-7 TRBV28 - few 16
CASSLNTGNNQPQHF TGTGCCAGCAGTTTAAACACAGGGAACAATCAGCCCCAGCATTTT TRBJ1-5 TRBV12-3/TRBV12-4 - - 15
CACNPGGRDNEQFF TGTGCCTGCAACCCCGGCGGGAGGGACAATGAGCAGTTCTTC TRBJ2-1 TRBV30 TRBD2 many 14
CASSSRLTDTQYF TGTGCCAGCAGCTCCCGACTTACAGATACGCAGTATTTT TRBJ2-3 TRBV3-1 - - 13
CSARGGGGACNEQFF TGCAGTGCTAGAGGCGGCGGGGGGGCCTGCAATGAGCAGTTCTTC TRBJ2-1 TRBV20-1 TRBD2 - 15
CASSLARRQGEAFF TGTGCCAGCAGTTTAGCGAGGAGACAGGGAGAAGCTTTCTTT TRBJ1-1 TRBV12-3/TRBV12-4 TRBD1 few 14
CASSPRGQGIYAGANVPTF TGTGCCAGCAGTCCTAGGGGACAGGGAATTTATGCTGGGGCCAACGTCCCGACTTTC TRBJ2-6 TRBV12-3/TRBV12-4 TRBD1 - 19
CASSIGEETQYF TGTGCCAGTAGTATAGGAGAAGAGACCCAGTACTTC TRBJ2-5 TRBV19 - - 12
CASSLAQSRSFGKRYTQYF TGTGCCAGCAGCTTAGCGCAGTCCAGATCCTTCGGGAAGCGCTATACGCAGTATTTT TRBJ2-3 TRBV7-2 - once 19
CASSLAVLVGGEQYF TGTGCCAGCAGCTTAGCGGTACTAGTAGGGGGCGAGCAGTACTTC TRBJ2-7 TRBV7-2 - - 15
CASSYSLGYENSPLHF TGTGCCAGCAGTTACTCGCTCGGGTATGAGAATTCACCCCTCCACTTT TRBJ1-6 TRBV6-6 - - 16
CASSQVLPGNEQFF TGTGCCAGCAGCCAGGTTTTGCCGGGTAATGAGCAGTTCTTC TRBJ2-1 TRBV3-1 - - 14
CASSTGLGQETQYF TGCGCCAGCAGCACCGGACTAGGACAAGAGACCCAGTACTTC TRBJ2-5 TRBV5-1 TRBD2 - 14
CASSLMGLAFYEQYF TGTGCCAGCAGCTTAATGGGACTAGCGTTTTACGAGCAGTACTTC TRBJ2-7 TRBV7-2 TRBD2 few 15
CSAGLTGSYNEQFF TGCAGTGCTGGACTAACTGGTTCCTACAATGAGCAGTTCTTC TRBJ2-1 TRBV20-1 - few 14
CASSVTGAVWNTEAFF TGTGCCAGCAGCGTAACAGGGGCGGTATGGAACACTGAAGCTTTCTTT TRBJ1-1 TRBV9 TRBD1 - 16
CASRSGGEQTEAFF TGTGCCAGCAGGTCTGGGGGGGAGCAAACTGAAGCTTTCTTT TRBJ1-1 TRBV7-9 - few 14
CASSQTGAETQYF TGTGCCAGCTCCCAGACAGGGGCGGAGACCCAGTACTTC TRBJ2-5 TRBV18 TRBD1 few 13
CASSLLTTGANVLTF TGTGCCAGCAGTTTATTGACAACTGGGGCCAACGTCCTGACTTTC TRBJ2-6 TRBV28 - - 15
CASSGQGYDGYTF TGTGCCAGCAGCGGACAGGGGTATGATGGCTACACCTTC TRBJ1-2 TRBV7-9 TRBD1 - 13
CAGSVRDMMYEQYF TGCGCCGGCAGCGTGAGGGATATGATGTACGAGCAGTACTTC TRBJ2-7 TRBV5-1 - - 14
CASSQGSPFAGELFF TGTGCCAGCAGCCAGGGGTCCCCTTTCGCCGGGGAGCTGTTTTTT TRBJ2-2 TRBV14 - - 15
CASSPRPHDPGELFF TGTGCCAGCTCACCACGACCGCACGACCCCGGGGAGCTGTTTTTT TRBJ2-2 TRBV18 - few 15
CASSHHGEGQPQHF TGCGCCAGCAGCCACCATGGGGAGGGTCAGCCCCAGCATTTT TRBJ1-5 TRBV4-1 - few 14
CASSTRWGQAGREKLFF TGTGCCAGCAGCACCCGATGGGGACAGGCGGGTAGAGAAAAACTGTTTTTT TRBJ1-4 TRBV7-2 TRBD1 few 17
CSAREQRGGIYEQYF TGCAGTGCTAGAGAGCAGCGGGGGGGCATCTACGAGCAGTACTTC TRBJ2-7 TRBV20-1 TRBD2 - 15
CATLPDTQYF TGCGCCACCCTACCCGATACGCAGTATTTT TRBJ2-3 TRBV5-1 - few 10